A single sample gave rise to the 5 T cell receptor beta chains below, sequenced in a study of post-analysis software for immune sequencing data. TCR beta cDNA libraries included unique molecular identifiers. TCRdb re-analysed the PCR reads in MiXCR, keeping a single row per CDR3 protein. The sample includes more than 350,000 distinct CDR3 sequences, approximately 38% seen only once; the top ten take 7.6%. Study-wide results and limits: About five TRBV segments were more frequent in patients than controls; TRBV5-6, TRBV5-1 and TRBV20-1 belonged to this group.

The antigens for these receptors are not known. The sequenced sample consisted of blood. The receptor set was obtained from a girl aged 2 to 9 with multiple sclerosis.

This clonotype showed up many times. The chain recombines TRBV5-1 with TRBJ2-7; 8 positions match TRBD2. Germline V CDR1 and CDR2: SGHRS, YFSETQ. The CDR3 contains 15 residues. Unmatched junction bases numbered 4, after V lost 0 bases and J lost 2 bases. CDR3 in amino acids: CASSLVRGGPYEQYF. For the CDR3, the DNA is TGCGCCAGCAGCTTGGTTCGGGGGGGTCCCTACGAGCAGTACTTC.

The V and J genes are TRBV4-1 and TRBJ1-5; TRBD1 matches at 11 bases. V lost 8 bases and J lost 3; bases outside the gene matches: 12. The germline V gene has CDR1 MGHRA and CDR2 YSYEKL. The CDR3 has 17 residues. CDR3 sequence reads: CASEPGQGGGDNQPQHF. CDR3 in DNA: TGCGCCAGCGAACCGGGACAGGGGGGAGGCGACAATCAGCCCCAGCATTTT.

This clonotype has only a few counts. The gene calls are TRBV6-2 or TRBV6-3 and TRBJ2-3, with 9 nucleotides matching TRBD2. Germline-derived CDR1 and CDR2 are MNHEY and SVGEGT. The trim removed 4 bases at V and 2 bases at J, leaving 4 bases unmatched. The CDR3 runs to 15 residues. CDR3: CASSLRGRATDTQYF. The CDR3 nucleotides read TGTGCCAGCAGTTTGCGCGGGAGGGCCACAGATACGCAGTATTTT.

This clonotype came up many times. This rearrangement joins TRBV5-1 to TRBJ2-7; D gene uncertain. The CDR3 covers 15 residues. The germline gives CDR1 SGHRS, CDR2 YFSETQ. Trimming took off 0 bases at V and 0 bases at J, with 10 bases between the two ends. CDR3 loop: CASSLEFGSSYEQYF. The CDR3, as DNA: TGCGCCAGCAGCTTGGAATTCGGGTCCTCCTACGAGCAGTACTTC.

The rearrangement uses TRBV20-1 and TRBJ2-3; 8 bases agree with TRBD2. From germline, CDR1 is DFQATT and CDR2 SNEGSKA (reference sequence). Losses at the gene ends were 2 bases for V and 3 bases for J; bases not matched to a gene: 13. The CDR3 covers 17 residues. Here the CDR3 reads CSARRGPAGVRTDTQYF. CDR3 nucleotide sequence: TGCAGTGCTAGACGCGGCCCAGCGGGAGTTAGAACAGATACGCAGTATTTT.